These T cell receptor beta chains were read from a single sample in a study of CD8+ T cells in alopecia areata. Libraries were prepared by immunoSEQ multiplex PCR; TCRdb keeps only in-frame clonotypes and omits some of them. This table has approximately 90,000 clones, about two thirds appearing once. Sequencing used CD8+ T cells sorted from blood, obtained at roughly week 45, from a patient treated with tofacitinib. These TCRs come from a human donor with alopecia areata. Both conserved end residues are part of each CDR3. A D gene is named only where the DNA matches it firmly.

d_call,v_call,cdr3_aa
NA,TRBV30,CAWSVASTDTQYF
TRBD1,TRBV19,CASSTRQGADTQYF
TRBD1,TRBV15,CATSRDRNSYEQYF
NA,TRBV4-2,CATWGEGSYGYTF
TRBD1,TRBV27,CASSDESGTAYEQYF
NA,TRBV29-1,CSVGRYEGYTF
NA,TRBV13,CASSLGRRRETQYF
TRBD1,TRBV4-3,CASSQNIGTGGEDTEAFF
NA,TRBV4-1,CASSHGSASGTEAFF
NA,TRBV11-2,CASSTTVAEQYF
TRBD1,TRBV29-1,CSVRIPGQGAHEQYF
TRBD1,TRBV4-3,CASSPTRTGGNEKLFF
TRBD1,TRBV2,CASSSGPQGVYSNQPQHF
NA,TRBV7-3,CASSLSARAKETQYF
NA,TRBV4-1,CASSQVWGYEQFF
TRBD1,TRBV9,CASSPQTGSNEKLFF
NA,TRBV13,CASSFGINSPLHF
NA,TRBV11-2,CASSLGGGQPQHF
TRBD1,TRBV4-3,CASSHPGTGQFGYTF
TRBD1,TRBV4-3,CASSQDGTGTNEQFF
NA,TRBV6-5,CASTPKSRKNTEAFF
NA,TRBV23-1,CASSIPSPTGRKGYTF
NA,TRBV6-6,CASSYEGYEQYF
NA,TRBV2,CASGPTQTTGELFF
NA,TRBV27,CASSLAGYSTDTQYF
TRBD1,TRBV4-3,CASSQGPGTGGFYEQFF
NA,TRBV9,CASSVAGTAYEQYF
TRBD1,TRBV13,CASSAGQGGENSPLHF
NA,TRBV6-6,CASSYALSEGGYTF
TRBD1,TRBV9,CASSVGGTGGTDTQYF
NA,TRBV4-2,CASSQGTTGAIYEQYF
NA,TRBV27,CASSSSGGRSEAFF
NA,TRBV29-1,CSVFGSISDTEAFF
TRBD1,TRBV4-3,CASSQDPGQVPGEAFF
NA,TRBV7-9,CASSFPPRGGISYNEQFF
TRBD1,TRBV4-1,CASSGKGTVDRDEQFF
NA,TRBV7-8,CASSPTLGGNTGELFF
NA,TRBV27,CASAPSGANVLTF
NA,TRBV6-6,CASSYSSGGLRNEQFF
NA,TRBV10-2,CASTTRPADQPQHF
NA,TRBV19,CASGQRDAFF
NA,TRBV4-3,CASSQDTGSNTEAFF
TRBD1,TRBV14,CASSQGSTGLYF
NA,TRBV9,CASSSDSTPNQPQHF
TRBD1,TRBV7-2,CASSQDRGPLNQPQHF
NA,TRBV7-9,CASSFADGEAFF